These T cell receptor beta chains were read from a single sample in a study of blood T cells in healthy people across ages. TCRdb called the 5' RACE reads again in MiXCR, with one record for every CDR3 protein. The table has about 670,000 distinct CDR3 sequences, roughly half seen once. Sequencing was carried out using blood. The receptors shown here come from an elderly woman in good health. CDR3s include the opening cysteine and the closing phenylalanine or tryptophan. The D gene is left open where the match is weak. The size of a clone is reported for some rows only, either as once, few or many, or as a class for expanded clones.

v_call	d_call	j_call	clone_size	cdr3_nt	cdr3_aa
TRBV5-1	TRBD2	TRBJ2-1	many	TGCGCCAGCAGCTCCCGGACTAGCGGGACCTACAATGAGCAGTTCTTC	CASSSRTSGTYNEQFF
TRBV4-1	-	TRBJ2-2	-	TGCGCCAGCAGCACGGACGGGAACACCGGGGAGCTGTTTTTT	CASSTDGNTGELFF
TRBV20-1	-	TRBJ2-7	many	TGCAGTGCTAGGACCCTCGACCGGGACACCTCTTTGCCCTACGAGCAGTACTTC	CSARTLDRDTSLPYEQYF
TRBV5-1	-	TRBJ2-7	many	TGCGCCAGCAGCTTGGAAGACACATACACCTACGAGCAGTACTTC	CASSLEDTYTYEQYF
TRBV20-1	-	TRBJ1-4	-	TGCAGTGCTAGGGGGCTGGGTGAAAAACTGTTTTTT	CSARGLGEKLFF
TRBV20-1	TRBD2	TRBJ2-3	-	TGCAGTGCTCTCCTGCGGGAGAGCACAGATACGCAGTATTTT	CSALLRESTDTQYF
TRBV3-1	-	TRBJ2-4	-	TGTGCCAGCAGCCAAGGGGGCGCGGAGCAGTACTTC	CASSQGGAEQYF
TRBV7-2	-	TRBJ2-1	-	TGTGCCAGCAGCTTCCCTGGACAGTACAATGAGCAGTTCTTC	CASSFPGQYNEQFF
TRBV3-1	-	TRBJ2-1	many	TGTGCCAGCACCCCACTCCCGGACATGATTTACAATGAGCAGTTCTTC	CASTPLPDMIYNEQFF
TRBV7-2	-	TRBJ2-7	-	TGTGCCAGCAGGAGCGACGCTGTATCTCTCGAGCAGTACTTC	CASRSDAVSLEQYF
TRBV12-3/TRBV12-4	-	TRBJ2-6	-	TGTGCCACCCACGGGGGCCCGAACCGATTCTCTGGGGCCAACGTCCTGACTTTC	CATHGGPNRFSGANVLTF